This TCR beta chain was documented in a study of shared clonotypes between healthy human individuals. Turning to the study itself: Aged between 18 and 49, the donors were a couple of women and three men. Points from the study as a whole: Non-shared clonotypes had lower generation probabilities than clonotypes shared by all four sorted-subset donors. Across four donors, naive CD4 shared roughly 5%, naive CD8 about 3.2%, memory CD4 approximately 2.5%, memory CD8 0.4% to 0.5%.

Trimming removed 6 bases from V and 9 bases from J, with 21 bases in between. CDR1 SQVTM and CDR2 ANQGSEA come from the germline V gene. The CDR3 is 14 residues long. Comments on this clone: Its antigen is as yet unknown.

For each subset, genomic DNA was distributed in equal portions over several immunoSEQ plates. Sequencing was performed with immunoSEQ multiplex PCR; in TCRdb, only in-frame clones are kept and a portion is missing. The repertoire holds around 690,000 clones, with less than 95% as singletons. The source is a man aged 18-30 years in good health. Some clones in this sample may be carry-over from other donors' samples. Sequencing used memory CD8+ T cells from PBMCs. Documented subset: CD45RO+ cells pooled with CCR7-negative TemRA cells. The J gene is TRBJ2-1, the V gene TRBV29-1, with D tentatively TRBD2 (7 bases). CDR3 protein: CSVGGTIVFAEQFF. CDR3 DNA: TGCAGCGTAGGGGGGACTATCGTTTTTGCTGAGCAGTTCTTC.